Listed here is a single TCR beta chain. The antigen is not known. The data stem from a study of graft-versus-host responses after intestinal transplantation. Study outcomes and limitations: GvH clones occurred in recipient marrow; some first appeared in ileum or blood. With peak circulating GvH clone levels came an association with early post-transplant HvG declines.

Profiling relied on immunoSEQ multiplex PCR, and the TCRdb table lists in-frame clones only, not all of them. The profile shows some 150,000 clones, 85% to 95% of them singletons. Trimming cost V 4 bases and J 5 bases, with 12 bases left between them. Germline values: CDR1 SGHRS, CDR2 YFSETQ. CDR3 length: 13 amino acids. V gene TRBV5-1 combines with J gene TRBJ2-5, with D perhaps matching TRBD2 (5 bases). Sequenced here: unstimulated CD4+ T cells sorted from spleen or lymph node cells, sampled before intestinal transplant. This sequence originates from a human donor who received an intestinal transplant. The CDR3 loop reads CASSTTTRETQYF. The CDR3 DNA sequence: TGCGCCAGCAGCACGACTACCCGGGAGACCCAGTACTTC. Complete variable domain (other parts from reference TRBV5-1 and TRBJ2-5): KAGVTQTPRYLIKTRGQQVTLSCSPISGHRSVSWYQQTPGQGLQFLFEYFSETQRNKGNFPGRFSGRQFSNSRSEMNVSTLELGDSALYLCASSTTTRETQYFGPGTRLLVL.